The source of this T cell receptor (beta chain) is a study of graft-versus-host responses after intestinal transplantation (TCRdb year 2021). At the level of the whole study: The transplants that recipients got were multivisceral, liver-intestinal, or isolated intestinal. The cohort enrolled fewer than 25 intestinal transplant recipients including one retransplant, and a few patients lacking pretransplant specimens were excluded. Every recipient was given anti-thymocyte globulin induction, followed by approximately 3 years of maintenance tacrolimus and steroids. After intestinal transplantation, graft-versus-host and host-versus-graft alloreactive T cell clones were followed in the graft, circulation and bone marrow using bulk TCR-beta CDR3 sequencing. Donor T cell macrochimerism was defined as a peak of at least 4% donor T cells among recipient peripheral blood mononuclear cells. Alloreactive clones were identified by sequencing pre-transplant mixed lymphocyte reaction products and comparing these products with unstimulated pre-transplant donor and recipient T cells. Rather than being sequenced by the commercial service, samples from a few later patients were sequenced in-house on an Illumina MiSeq and processed with MiXCR. On the study overall, not on this receptor specifically: Patients with donor T cell macrochimerism had high GvH to HvG T cell clonal ratios in their allografts. The conclusions were limited by the relatively low number and heterogeneity of the intestinal transplant patients. GvH clones were found in recipient bone marrow, and some of the GvH clones appeared earlier in ileal mucosa or blood, which is consistent with an intestinal mucosal origin. Early after transplant, peak levels of circulating GvH clones were found to be associated with declines in HvG clones.

From cysteine to phenylalanine, the CDR3 is 14 amino acids long. Only the CDR3 region is kept as DNA, spanning 42 bases read in frame from base 1. As encoded in the germline V gene, CDR1 is SGHNT while CDR2 is YENEEA. The sample's time point label, in plain terms: cells obtained before transplantation from donor or recipient. CD3+CD4+ and CD3+CD8+ populations were FACS-sorted from unstimulated pre-transplant donor and recipient cells taken from spleen or lymph nodes. Notes on this clone: There is no known antigen for this receptor. Base qualities were left out, and no much larger clone turns up one base away.

The library came from the immunoSEQ multiplex PCR assay. For most patients, genomic DNA was isolated using the Qiagen DNeasy Blood and Tissue Kit and was shipped frozen to Adaptive Biotechnologies for TCR sequencing. Adaptive Biotechnologies carried out high-throughput TCR-beta CDR3 sequencing of genomic DNA for most patients. Concerning the study's data processing: Adaptive's ImmunoSEQ software supplied the TCR sequencing data for roughly 17 patients, while MiXCR and VDJtools were used to process a few other patients. To correct CD4 versus CD8 sorting errors, any sequence found in both subsets at a frequency ratio below 5:1 was removed. CDR3 nucleotide sequences shared between donor and recipient were removed because the origin of such sequences could not be assigned. Alloreactive clones required at least 2-fold expansion over unstimulated cells and minimum CFSE-low frequency of 0.002% (template counts) or 0.001% (read counts). Mappable clones were those detected in sequenced pre-transplant spleen, lymph node, or MLR CFSE-low populations of the donor or recipient. The cumulative frequency of alloreactive clones was calculated as a percentage of all sequences, weighted by copy number. This is the immuneACCESS table as TCRdb keeps it, with only in-frame sequences that have V and J called. A part of the clones is gone; compared with another copy, unresolved V genes explain less than half, and the rest is unexplained. V, J and clone size were drawn from that table, and D and trimming were deduced from the DNA. This sample is represented by about 100,000 clones; roughly 86% of them were singletons. Jointly, the top ten make up less than 0.8% of the sample.

This TCR came from a human donor who was the organ donor for an intestinal transplant. The sample was unstimulated CD4+ T cells sorted from spleen or lymph node cells, taken before transplant. The V and J genes are TRBV11-3 and TRBJ2-5, and TRBD1 matches 8 of the central bases. The last part of the DNA fits TRBJ2-7 better; the J call may be wrong. The CDR3 region has the sequence CASSPPGGADEQYF. The nucleotides read TGTGCCAGCAGCCCCCCAGGGGGCGCGGACGAGCAGTACTTC.